This TCR beta chain was captured in a study of T-cell memory formation after mild COVID-19. Regarding the study as a whole: Among CD4+ contracting clones, most were CM and EM, and CD8+ ones EMRA.

As to this clonotype: The target antigen is unknown.

TCRdb independently ran MiXCR on the 5' RACE reads; one entry per CDR3 protein. In the table there are roughly 380,000 distinct CDR3 sequences, approximately 27% of which are singletons. In germline, CDR1 is SGHAT, CDR2 FQNNGV. CDR3 length: 12 residues. Trimming stripped 6 bases from V and 7 bases from J, with 12 bases between. This sequence was found in an adult woman who had mild COVID-19 (a few samples of this study predate the infection). Cell type and time point are not known. The sequencing input was PBMCs or a T cell subset sorted from them (not recorded which). The V gene is TRBV11-2, the J gene TRBJ2-5; the D gene is possibly TRBD1 (5 bases). CDR3 in DNA: TGTGCCAGCAGACTCACAGGCGGGACCCAGTACTTC. It translates to CASRLTGGTQYF.